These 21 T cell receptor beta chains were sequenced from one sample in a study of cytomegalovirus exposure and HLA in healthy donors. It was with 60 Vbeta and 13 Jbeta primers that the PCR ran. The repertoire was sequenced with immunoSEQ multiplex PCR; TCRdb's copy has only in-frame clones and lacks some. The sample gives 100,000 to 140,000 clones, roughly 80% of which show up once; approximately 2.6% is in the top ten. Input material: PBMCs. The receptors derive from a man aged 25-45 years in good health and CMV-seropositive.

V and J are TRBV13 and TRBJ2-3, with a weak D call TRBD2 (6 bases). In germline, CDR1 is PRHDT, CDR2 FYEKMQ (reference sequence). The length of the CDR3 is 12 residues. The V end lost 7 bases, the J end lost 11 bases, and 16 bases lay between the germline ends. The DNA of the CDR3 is TGTGCCAGCAACGAGTGGGGGGAACTGCAGTATTTT. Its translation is CASNEWGELQYF.

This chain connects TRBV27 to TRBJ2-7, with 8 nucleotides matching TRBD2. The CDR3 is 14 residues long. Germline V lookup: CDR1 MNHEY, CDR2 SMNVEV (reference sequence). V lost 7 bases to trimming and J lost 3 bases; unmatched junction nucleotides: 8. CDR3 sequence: CASTRTAGDYEQYF. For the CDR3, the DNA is TGTGCCAGCACGAGGACAGCGGGAGACTACGAGCAGTACTTC.

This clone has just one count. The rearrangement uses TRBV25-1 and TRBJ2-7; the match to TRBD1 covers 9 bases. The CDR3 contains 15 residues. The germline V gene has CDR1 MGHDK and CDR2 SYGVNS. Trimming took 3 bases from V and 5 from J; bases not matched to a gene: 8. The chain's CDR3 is CASSDGTGGRNEQYF. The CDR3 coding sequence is TGTGCCAGCAGTGATGGAACAGGGGGCAGGAACGAGCAGTACTTC.

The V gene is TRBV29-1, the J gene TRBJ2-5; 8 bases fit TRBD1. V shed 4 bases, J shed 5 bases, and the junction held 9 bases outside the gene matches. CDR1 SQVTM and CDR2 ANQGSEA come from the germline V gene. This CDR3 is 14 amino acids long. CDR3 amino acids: CSVADRERFETQYF. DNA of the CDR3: TGCAGCGTTGCGGACAGGGAACGTTTTGAGACCCAGTACTTC.

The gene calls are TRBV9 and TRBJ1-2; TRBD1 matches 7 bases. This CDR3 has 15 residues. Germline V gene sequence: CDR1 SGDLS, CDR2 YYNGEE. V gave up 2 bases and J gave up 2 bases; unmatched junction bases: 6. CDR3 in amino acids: CASSVGLGQNYGYTF. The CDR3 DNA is TGTGCCAGCAGCGTGGGCCTGGGACAGAACTATGGCTACACCTTC.

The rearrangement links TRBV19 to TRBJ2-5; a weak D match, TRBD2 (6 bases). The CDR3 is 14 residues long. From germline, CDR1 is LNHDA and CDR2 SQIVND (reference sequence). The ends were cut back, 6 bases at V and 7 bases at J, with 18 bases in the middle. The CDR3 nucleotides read TGTGCCAGTAGCCCCGTGGAGGGAATCGGGACCCAGTACTTC. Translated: CASSPVEGIGTQYF.

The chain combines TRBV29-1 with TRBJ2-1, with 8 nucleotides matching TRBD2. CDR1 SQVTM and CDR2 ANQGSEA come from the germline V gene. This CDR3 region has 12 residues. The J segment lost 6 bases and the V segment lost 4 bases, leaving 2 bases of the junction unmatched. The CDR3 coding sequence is TGCAGCGTTGTCACTAGCGGCAATGAGCAGTTCTTC. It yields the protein CSVVTSGNEQFF.

The CDR3 sequence is CSVEGGGTSTDTQYF. The CDR3 DNA reads as TGCAGCGTTGAGGGAGGGGGGACTAGCACAGATACGCAGTATTTT. The chain is built from TRBV29-1 and TRBJ2-3; the D gene is possibly TRBD2 (7 bases). The germline V and J ends were trimmed by 3 bases and 0 bases, with 13 bases remaining between them. Germline V gene lookup returns CDR1 SQVTM and CDR2 ANQGSEA. The CDR3 extends over 15 amino acids.

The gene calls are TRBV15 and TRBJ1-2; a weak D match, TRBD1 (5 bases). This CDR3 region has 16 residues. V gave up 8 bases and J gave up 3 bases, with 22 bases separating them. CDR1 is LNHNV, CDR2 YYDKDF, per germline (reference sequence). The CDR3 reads CATAEGSDPGDYGYTF. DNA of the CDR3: TGTGCCACCGCGGAGGGGAGCGACCCGGGGGACTATGGCTACACCTTC.

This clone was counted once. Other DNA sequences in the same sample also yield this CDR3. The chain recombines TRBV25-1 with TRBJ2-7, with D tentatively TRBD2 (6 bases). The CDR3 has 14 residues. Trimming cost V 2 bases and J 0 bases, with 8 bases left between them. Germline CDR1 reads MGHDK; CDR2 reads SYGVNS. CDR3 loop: CASSEGGSSYEQYF. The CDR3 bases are TGTGCCAGCAGTGAAGGAGGGAGCTCCTACGAGCAGTACTTC.

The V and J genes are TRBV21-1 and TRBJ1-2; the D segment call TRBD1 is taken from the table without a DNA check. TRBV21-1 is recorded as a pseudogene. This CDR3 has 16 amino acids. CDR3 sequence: CASTSGQSDTNYGYTF. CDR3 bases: TGTGCCAGCACGTCGGGACAGAGCGATACTAACTATGGCTACACCTTC.

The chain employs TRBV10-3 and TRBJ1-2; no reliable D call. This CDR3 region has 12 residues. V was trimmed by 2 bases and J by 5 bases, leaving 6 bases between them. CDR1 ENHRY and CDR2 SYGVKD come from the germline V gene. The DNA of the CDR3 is TGTGCCATCAGTGAGGCTCGGTATGGCTACACCTTC. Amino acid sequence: CAISEARYGYTF.

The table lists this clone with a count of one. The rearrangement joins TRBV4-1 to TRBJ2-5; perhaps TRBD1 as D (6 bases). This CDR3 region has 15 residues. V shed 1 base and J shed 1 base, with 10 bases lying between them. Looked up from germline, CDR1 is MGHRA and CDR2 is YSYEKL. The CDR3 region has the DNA TGCGCCAGCAGCCAAGCAGGGGCCACCCAAGAGACCCAGTACTTC. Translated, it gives CASSQAGATQETQYF.

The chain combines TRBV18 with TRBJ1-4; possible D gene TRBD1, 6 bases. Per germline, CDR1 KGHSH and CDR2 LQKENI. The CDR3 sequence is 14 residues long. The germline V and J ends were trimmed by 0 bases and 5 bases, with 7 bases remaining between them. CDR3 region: CASSPPGANEKLFF. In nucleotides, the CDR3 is TGTGCCAGCTCACCACCGGGGGCGAATGAAAAACTGTTTTTT.

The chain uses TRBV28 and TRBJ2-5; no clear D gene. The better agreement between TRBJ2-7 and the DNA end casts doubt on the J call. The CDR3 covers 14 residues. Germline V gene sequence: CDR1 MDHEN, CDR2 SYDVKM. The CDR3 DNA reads TGTGCCAGCAGTTTAGCCACCCCCGTGGGCGAGCAGTACTTC. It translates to CASSLATPVGEQYF.

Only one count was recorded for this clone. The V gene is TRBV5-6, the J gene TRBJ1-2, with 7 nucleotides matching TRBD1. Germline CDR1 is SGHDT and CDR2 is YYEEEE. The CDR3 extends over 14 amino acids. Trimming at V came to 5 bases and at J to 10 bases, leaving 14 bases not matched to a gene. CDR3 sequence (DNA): TGTGCCAGCAGTTCTAGCCCCCTACAGGGGCACTACACCTTC. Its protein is CASSSSPLQGHYTF.

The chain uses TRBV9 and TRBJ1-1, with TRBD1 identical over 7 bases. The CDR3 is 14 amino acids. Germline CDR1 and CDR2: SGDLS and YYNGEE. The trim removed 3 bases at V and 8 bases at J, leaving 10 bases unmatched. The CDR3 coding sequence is TGTGCCAGCAGCGCCCAACAGGGGCGACAGGAAGCTTTCTTT. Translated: CASSAQQGRQEAFF.

The CDR3, as DNA: TGTGCCAGTAGTGGGACTAGCGGGGGAGATACGCAGTATTTT. Its translation: CASSGTSGGDTQYF. The chain recombines TRBV19 with TRBJ2-3; 14 nucleotides match TRBD2. The length of the CDR3 is 14 residues. The J segment lost 5 bases and the V segment lost 5 bases, leaving 0 bases of the junction unmatched. Germline-derived CDR1 and CDR2 are LNHDA and SQIVND (reference sequence).

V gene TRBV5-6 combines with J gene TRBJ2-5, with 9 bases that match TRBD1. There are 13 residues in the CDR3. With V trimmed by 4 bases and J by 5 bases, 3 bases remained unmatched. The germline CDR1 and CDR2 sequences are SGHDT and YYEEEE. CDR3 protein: CASSPTGGETQYF. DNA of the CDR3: TGTGCCAGCAGCCCGACAGGGGGGGAGACCCAGTACTTC.

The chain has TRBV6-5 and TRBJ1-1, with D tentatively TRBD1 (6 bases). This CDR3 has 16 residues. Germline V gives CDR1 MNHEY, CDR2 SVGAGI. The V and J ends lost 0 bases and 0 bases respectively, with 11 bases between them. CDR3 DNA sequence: TGTGCCAGCAGTTACTCGACAGGAGCAATGAACACTGAAGCTTTCTTT. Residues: CASSYSTGAMNTEAFF.

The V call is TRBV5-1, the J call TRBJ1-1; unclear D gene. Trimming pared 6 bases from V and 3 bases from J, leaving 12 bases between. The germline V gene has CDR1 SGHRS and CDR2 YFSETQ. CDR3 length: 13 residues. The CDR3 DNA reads TGCGCCAGCAACGAGCAGGTCGACACTGAAGCTTTCTTT. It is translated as CASNEQVDTEAFF.